This TCR beta chain was sequenced during a study of T cell clonality in common variable immunodeficiency. TCRdb's copy holds only in-frame clones and misses some; the assay was immunoSEQ multiplex PCR. Observed in the sample are more than 20,000 clones, none of them singletons. Germline assignment: CDR1 SEHNR and CDR2 FQNEAQ (reference sequence). CDR3 length: 12 amino acids. Trimming pared 4 bases from V and 4 bases from J, leaving 8 bases between. This clone came up many times. The antigen remains unidentified. The read comes to an end 3 residues before the CDR3 does, leaving the germline J gene to fill in the end. Study outcomes and limitations: In common variable immunodeficiency, TCR beta chains reportedly carried fewer deletions and N-nucleotide insertions.

Sequencing was done on a sample of peripheral blood mononuclear cells. This chain connects TRBV7-9 to TRBJ2-7, with D maybe TRBD2 (5 bases). This TCR came from a human donor with common variable immunodeficiency. The covered CDR3 bases are TGTGCCAGCAGCTCGACTACGTACGAG. This translates into CASSSTTYE. The entire CDR3 is CASSSTTYEQYF.